Sequencing of this TCR beta chain was carried out in a study of cytomegalovirus exposure and HLA in healthy donors. Findings and caveats of the study: Investigators reported around 150 TCR beta chains as tied to cytomegalovirus.

About this clone itself: Its antigen is unknown.

Primers included in the PCR were 60 Vbeta and 13 Jbeta primers. Using immunoSEQ multiplex PCR, the repertoire was profiled, and TCRdb retains in-frame clones only, with some absent. Of roughly 200,000 clones in the sample, 75% to 90% were seen once. Germline assignment: CDR1 MNHEY and CDR2 SMNVEV (reference sequence). The CDR3 spans 12 residues. Trimming shortened V by 6 bases and J by 6 bases, and 8 bases separated the two germline ends. The receptor was derived from a boy aged 2 to 10 in good health and CMV-seronegative. V is TRBV27 and J is TRBJ2-2; a possible D gene is TRBD2 (5 bases). Sequenced material: PBMCs. The CDR3 nucleotides read TGTGCCAGCAGCCGTAGCGCCGGGGAGCTGTTTTTT. It yields the protein CASSRSAGELFF.